There are a few counts of the clone carrying this T cell receptor (beta chain). V lost 4 bases to trimming and J lost 7 bases; unmatched junction nucleotides: 8. The CDR3 length is 16 residues. Germline CDR1 is MDHEN and CDR2 is SYDVKM. These data come from a study of blood T cell repertoires in COVID-19. Study-level information: Sites across the United States, Italy and Spain contributed samples from acute and convalescent COVID-19. PBMCs, B-cell-depleted T cells, or T cells were the source of the cDNA or gDNA that made up the material.

In the authors' methods: Estimation of nucleated cell counts was performed using reference gene primer amplification. Sequenced by immunoSEQ multiplex PCR; TCRdb stores in-frame clones only, minus some. V and J calls and clone size are copied from that table; D and trimming were computed from the DNA. Among some 77,000 clones listed, nearly 90% were seen once. This TCR derives from a woman over 75 with active or convalescent COVID-19. The J gene is TRBJ1-5, the V gene TRBV28; 12 bases map to TRBD1. The sequenced material came from peripheral blood. Here the CDR3 DNA reads TGTGCCAGCAGTTATGCGGGACAGGGGGCAGGGCAGCCCCAGCATTTT. It codes for CASSYAGQGAGQPQHF. The complete variable domain, with remaining parts taken from reference TRBV28 and TRBJ1-5, reads DVKVTQSSRYLVKRTGEKVFLECVQDMDHENMFWYRQDPGLGLRLIYFSYDVKMKEKGDIPEGYSVSREKKERFSLILESASTNQTSMYLCASSYAGQGAGQPQHFGDGTRLSIL.